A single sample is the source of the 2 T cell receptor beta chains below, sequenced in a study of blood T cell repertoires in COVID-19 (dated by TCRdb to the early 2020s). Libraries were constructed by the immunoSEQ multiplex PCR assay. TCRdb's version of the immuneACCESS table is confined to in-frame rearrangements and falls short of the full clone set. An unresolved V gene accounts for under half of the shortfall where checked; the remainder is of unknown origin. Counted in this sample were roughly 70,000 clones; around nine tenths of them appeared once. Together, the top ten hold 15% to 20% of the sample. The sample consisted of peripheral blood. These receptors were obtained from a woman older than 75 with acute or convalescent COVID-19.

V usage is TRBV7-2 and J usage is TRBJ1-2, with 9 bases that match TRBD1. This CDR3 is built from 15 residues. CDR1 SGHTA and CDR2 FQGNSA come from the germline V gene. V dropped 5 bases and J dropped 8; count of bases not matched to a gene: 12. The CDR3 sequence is CASSPRVGQGWGYTF. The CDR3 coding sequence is TGTGCCAGCAGCCCTCGGGTCGGACAGGGGTGGGGCTACACCTTC.

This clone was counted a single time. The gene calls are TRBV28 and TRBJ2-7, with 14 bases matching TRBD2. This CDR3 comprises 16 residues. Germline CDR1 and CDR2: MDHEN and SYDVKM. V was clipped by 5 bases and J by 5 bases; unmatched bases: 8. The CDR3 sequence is CASSPTSGRGGHEQYF. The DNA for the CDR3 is TGTGCCAGCAGTCCGACTAGCGGGAGGGGGGGCCACGAGCAGTACTTC. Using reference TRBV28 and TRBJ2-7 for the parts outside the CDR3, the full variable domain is DVKVTQSSRYLVKRTGEKVFLECVQDMDHENMFWYRQDPGLGLRLIYFSYDVKMKEKGDIPEGYSVSREKKERFSLILESASTNQTSMYLCASSPTSGRGGHEQYFGPGTRLTVT.